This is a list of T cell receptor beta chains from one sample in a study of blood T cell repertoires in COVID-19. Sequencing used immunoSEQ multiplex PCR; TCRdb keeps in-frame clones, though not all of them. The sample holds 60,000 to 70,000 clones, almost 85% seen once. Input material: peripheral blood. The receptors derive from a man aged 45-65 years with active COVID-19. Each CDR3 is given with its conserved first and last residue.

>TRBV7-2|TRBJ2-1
CASSLGTSNYNEQFF
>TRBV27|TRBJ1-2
CASSLSTVLLDGYTF
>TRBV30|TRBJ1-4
CAKQGDNEKLFF
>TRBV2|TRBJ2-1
CASRTSGVGEQFF
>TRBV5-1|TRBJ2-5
CASRTDRAGDGTQYF
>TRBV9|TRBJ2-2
CASSVGRGAPAPGELFF
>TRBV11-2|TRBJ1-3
CATTPGAGEGWSSGNTIYF
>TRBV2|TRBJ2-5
CASAILDGGTQYF
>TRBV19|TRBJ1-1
CASILGWEAFF
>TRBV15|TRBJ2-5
CATSRGRTPGQETQYF
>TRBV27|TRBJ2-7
CASSQGLAASYEQYF
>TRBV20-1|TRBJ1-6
CSATGGSPLHF
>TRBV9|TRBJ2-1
CASMRSLGGEQFF
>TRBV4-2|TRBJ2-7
CASSFREGLSSYEQYF
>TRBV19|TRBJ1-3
CASSISALAVTGSGNTIYF
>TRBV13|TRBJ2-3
CASSLSSDTQYF
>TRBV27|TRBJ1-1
CATRGGQLNTEAFF
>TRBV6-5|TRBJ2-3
CASRGLAGAWDTQYF
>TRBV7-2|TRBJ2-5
CASSFSLAGETQYF
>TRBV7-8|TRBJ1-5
CASSTRGGLILQPQHF
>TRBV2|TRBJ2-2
CASSGEATGELFF
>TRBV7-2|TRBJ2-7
CASREGAGRFYEQYF
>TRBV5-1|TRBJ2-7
CASSGTGSSYEQYF
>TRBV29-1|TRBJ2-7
CSARGDRGTYEQYF
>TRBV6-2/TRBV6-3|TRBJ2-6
CASSYDVVQEGSGANVLTF
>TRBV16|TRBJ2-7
CASSQSRFEQYF
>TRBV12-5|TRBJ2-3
CASGLSVDTQYF
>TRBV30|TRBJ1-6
CAWRVGDSRHSPLHF
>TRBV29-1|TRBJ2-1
CSVYSPRGRWQQFF